This T cell receptor (beta chain) was profiled in a study of early T cells in non-severe SARS-CoV-2 infection. Many counts were recorded for this clonotype. TCRdb ran MiXCR on the 5' RACE reads and lists one entry per CDR3 protein. The sample lists fewer than 30,000 distinct CDR3 sequences, about 8.6% seen once, with 12% to 15% in the top ten. With V trimmed by 0 bases and J by 8 bases, 8 bases remained unmatched. The CDR3 runs to 16 residues. CDR1 GTSNPN and CDR2 SVGIG come from the germline V gene (reference sequence). The genes are TRBV30 and TRBJ1-6, with 9 bases fitting TRBD1. This TCR was sampled from an adult who was a healthcare worker with PCR-confirmed SARS-CoV-2 infection or an uninfected control (not recorded which). Input material: whole blood. The CDR3 DNA reads as TGTGCCTGGAGTGTTCGAGGCGGGACAGGGCATTCACCCCTCCACTTT. Its translation is CAWSVRGGTGHSPLHF.